A selection of T cell receptor beta chains follows, all from one sample in a study of OX40 agonist ivuxolimab in advanced cancers. The table came from immunoSEQ multiplex PCR; TCRdb's copy has only in-frame clones and leaves some out. The data hold 80,000 to 95,000 clones, with about 92% observed a single time. The sample in question was CD4+ or CD8+ T cells sorted from blood, obtained in a trial of the OX40 agonist ivuxolimab. Receptors were obtained from an adult with an advanced solid tumor such as melanoma, head and neck, liver or kidney cancer. Both conserved end residues are part of each CDR3. Each record gives: J gene, clone size, V gene, D gene, CDR3 DNA, CDR3 protein. D genes are given only for firm matches. Size tells how often a clone was seen (once, few, many) or the class of an expanded clone, and some rows leave it out.

TRBJ2-7	.	TRBV6-6	.	TGTGCCAGCAGTTTCGAGCAGGGGCGCATCTACGAGCAGTACTTC	CASSFEQGRIYEQYF
TRBJ2-7	.	TRBV6-6	TRBD1	TGTGCCAGCAGTTACTCGATACAGGGGGCCCACGAGCAGTACTTC	CASSYSIQGAHEQYF
TRBJ1-1	.	TRBV7-3	TRBD1	TGTGCCAGCAGCTCTTGGACAGGGGGCCGAGGGGCTGAAGCTTTCTTT	CASSSWTGGRGAEAFF
TRBJ2-4	.	TRBV18	TRBD1	TGTGCCAGCTCACCGGGACAGGAAAACATTCAGTACTTC	CASSPGQENIQYF
TRBJ2-2	once	TRBV9	.	TGTGCCAGCACCCCTCAACTACCCGCGAACACCGGGGAGCTGTTTTTT	CASTPQLPANTGELFF
TRBJ2-5	.	TRBV2	.	TGTGCCAGCAGTAGAAGCGAGACCCAGTACTTC	CASSRSETQYF
TRBJ2-7	.	TRBV6-1	TRBD1	TGTGCCAGCAGTGGGACCGGGACAGTCTCCTACGAGCAGTACTTC	CASSGTGTVSYEQYF
TRBJ1-3	.	TRBV4-1	.	TGCGCCAGCAGCCAAGACCCGGGGGGAGGAAACACCATATATTTT	CASSQDPGGGNTIYF
TRBJ2-6	.	TRBV7-2	.	TGTGCCAGCAGCCCCAGTGGGGGGGGCGCTGGGGCCAACGTCCTGACTTTC	CASSPSGGGAGANVLTF
TRBJ2-7	.	TRBV4-2	TRBD2	TGTGCCAGCAGCAGGACCGGGACTAGCGGTTCCTACGAGCAGTACTTC	CASSRTGTSGSYEQYF
TRBJ2-1	.	TRBV2	.	TGTGCCAGCAGTAGAGCGGTAGGGGTTAATGAGCAGTTCTTC	CASSRAVGVNEQFF
TRBJ2-1	.	TRBV5-1	TRBD2	TGCGCCAGCAGCTCCCGGGACTATCTCAATGAGCAGTTCTTC	CASSSRDYLNEQFF
TRBJ2-3	.	TRBV6-5	TRBD2	TGTGCCAGCACCCTAGCGGGAGCAGATACGCAGTATTTT	CASTLAGADTQYF
TRBJ2-3	once	TRBV7-9	TRBD2	TGTGCCAGCAGCTTAGGGGCGGGGGAATTGACAGATACGCAGTATTTT	CASSLGAGELTDTQYF
TRBJ2-6	.	TRBV5-6	.	TGTGCCAGCAGCTTGGTTGCCACGCTAAGCTCTGGGGCCAACGTCCTGACTTTC	CASSLVATLSSGANVLTF
TRBJ1-3	.	TRBV6-5	.	TGTGCCAGCAGCCCCCGGGACAACTCTGGAAACACCATATATTTT	CASSPRDNSGNTIYF
TRBJ2-1	.	TRBV10-2	TRBD2	TGCGCCAGTGCCGGGACTAGGTTGCCCCGTCCTGAGCAGTTCTTC	CASAGTRLPRPEQFF
TRBJ2-7	.	TRBV5-4	.	TGTGCCAGCAGCAACACACTTACTCAGGGTCGCGAGCAGTACTTC	CASSNTLTQGREQYF
TRBJ2-7	.	TRBV6-1	.	TGTGCCAGCAGTGAACCTTGGTACGAGCAGTACTTC	CASSEPWYEQYF
TRBJ2-5	.	TRBV5-1	.	TGCGCCAGCAGCTTGGCCGCGATGTACGGGGAGACCCAGTACTTC	CASSLAAMYGETQYF
TRBJ1-4	.	TRBV9	.	TGTGCCAGCAGCGTAGCTTTGGGGGTTTCGACTAATGAAAAACTGTTTTTT	CASSVALGVSTNEKLFF
TRBJ2-3	.	TRBV6-4	TRBD2	TGTGCCAGCAGCCCCGGAGCGGGGTTGTCAGATACGCAGTATTTT	CASSPGAGLSDTQYF
TRBJ2-1	.	TRBV6-1	.	TGTGCCAGCAGTGAAAGTCCCTCGGGGGACCTTTACAATGAGCAGTTCTTC	CASSESPSGDLYNEQFF
TRBJ2-7	.	TRBV11-3	TRBD2	TGTGCCAGCAACTCAAAGACTAGCGGCTACGAGCAGTACTTC	CASNSKTSGYEQYF
TRBJ2-3	.	TRBV7-9	TRBD2	TGTGCCAGCAGCTTATGGGTACTAGCGGGGGATGGCACAGATACGCAGTATTTT	CASSLWVLAGDGTDTQYF
TRBJ2-7	.	TRBV30	TRBD1	TGTGCCTGGACTGAGACAGGGAGACACGAGCAGTACTTC	CAWTETGRHEQYF
TRBJ1-1	.	TRBV10-1	.	TGCGCCAGCAGTGAGGGGGGGATAGCGAACACTGAAGCTTTCTTT	CASSEGGIANTEAFF
TRBJ1-2	.	TRBV11-3	TRBD1	TGTGCCAGCAGCTTAGCCGGGACAGGTAACTATGGCTACACCTTC	CASSLAGTGNYGYTF
TRBJ1-3	.	TRBV15	.	TGTGCCACCAGCACCCCCGTGGGGGTATCCTCTGGAAACACCATATATTTT	CATSTPVGVSSGNTIYF
TRBJ2-1	.	TRBV5-8	.	TGTGCCAGCAGCGCTACAAGACAACACGGGGGTGAGCAGTTCTTC	CASSATRQHGGEQFF
TRBJ2-6	.	TRBV2	TRBD1	TGTGCCAGCTGCGTGGGACAGGGGTCCTCTGGGGCCAACGTCCTGACTTTC	CASCVGQGSSGANVLTF
TRBJ1-2	few	TRBV20-1	TRBD1	TGCAGTGCTGGACAGGGGCATGGCTACACCTTC	CSAGQGHGYTF
TRBJ1-1	.	TRBV7-9	.	TGTGCCAGCAGCCCCCAGCCGGGGAGTGATGAAGCTTTCTTT	CASSPQPGSDEAFF
TRBJ2-3	.	TRBV6-5	TRBD2	TGTGCCAGCAGACTAGCGGGAACTTACTCAGATACGCAGTATTTT	CASRLAGTYSDTQYF
TRBJ2-1	.	TRBV27	.	TGTGCCAGCAGTCGCCGGCCCGATATAGGACTTTTCAATGAGCAGTTCTTC	CASSRRPDIGLFNEQFF
TRBJ1-1	.	TRBV15	.	TGTGCCACCAGCAGAGGGGGGGGAGGATCGAACACTGAAGCTTTCTTT	CATSRGGGGSNTEAFF
TRBJ2-1	.	TRBV5-1	TRBD2	TGCGCCAGCAGCTTAAATCCGGGACTAGCGGGAGTTGGGAGCTCCTACAATGAGCAGTTCTTC	CASSLNPGLAGVGSSYNEQFF
TRBJ2-1	.	TRBV18	TRBD1	TGTGCCAGCTCACCAATGACAGGGTCGGATGAGCAGTTCTTC	CASSPMTGSDEQFF
TRBJ1-1	.	TRBV4-2	.	TGTGCCAGCAGAAATCCGGCGAGCATGAACACTGAAGCTTTCTTT	CASRNPASMNTEAFF
TRBJ2-1	.	TRBV7-3	TRBD2	TGTGCCAGCAGCTCAGAGCGGGAGGGTTACAATGAGCAGTTCTTC	CASSSEREGYNEQFF
TRBJ1-1	.	TRBV5-4	.	TGTGCCAGCAGCCTTACCCGCCCAGCGAACACTGAAGCTTTCTTT	CASSLTRPANTEAFF
TRBJ2-5	once	TRBV29-1	.	TGCAGCGTTGAAGATCTTGCCGGCAGGGGAGAGACCCAGTACTTC	CSVEDLAGRGETQYF
TRBJ1-3	.	TRBV2	.	TGTGCCAGCACAAGAGGACGGATGCAGAGCTCTGGAAACACCATATATTTT	CASTRGRMQSSGNTIYF
TRBJ2-1	.	TRBV5-1	TRBD2	TGCGCCAGCAGCGCAGGACTAGCGGGAGGAGGAGAGCAGTTCTTC	CASSAGLAGGGEQFF
TRBJ1-3	.	TRBV5-1	.	TGCGCCAGCAGCTTCAAGGGGCCTGGAAACACCATATATTTT	CASSFKGPGNTIYF
TRBJ2-7	.	TRBV9	TRBD1	TGTGCCAGCAGCCAGGGGGACATATCCTACGAGCAGTACTTC	CASSQGDISYEQYF
TRBJ2-1	.	TRBV6-1	.	TGTGCCAGCAGTTCGGTCGGGAGCAATGAGCAGTTCTTC	CASSSVGSNEQFF
TRBJ1-5	few	TRBV19	.	TGTGCCAGTAGTAACGGAGCCCGGGCCCATCAGCCCCAGCATTTT	CASSNGARAHQPQHF
TRBJ1-2	.	TRBV7-9	.	TGTGCCAGCAGCTTAGAAGGGGCAGGGGATGGTGTTGGCTACACCTTC	CASSLEGAGDGVGYTF